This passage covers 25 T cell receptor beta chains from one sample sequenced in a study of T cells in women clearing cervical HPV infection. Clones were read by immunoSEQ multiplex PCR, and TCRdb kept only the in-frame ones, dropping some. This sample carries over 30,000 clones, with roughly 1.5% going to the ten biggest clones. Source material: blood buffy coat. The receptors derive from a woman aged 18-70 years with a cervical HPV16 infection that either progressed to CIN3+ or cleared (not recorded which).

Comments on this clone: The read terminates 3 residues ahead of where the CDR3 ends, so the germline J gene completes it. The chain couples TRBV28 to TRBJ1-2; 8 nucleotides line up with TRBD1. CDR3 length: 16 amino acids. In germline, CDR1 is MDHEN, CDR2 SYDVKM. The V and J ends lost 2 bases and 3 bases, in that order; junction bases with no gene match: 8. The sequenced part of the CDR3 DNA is TGTGCCAGCAGTTTAGGGTCAGGGGGCCGATACTATGGC. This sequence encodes CASSLGSGGRYYG. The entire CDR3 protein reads CASSLGSGGRYYGYTF.

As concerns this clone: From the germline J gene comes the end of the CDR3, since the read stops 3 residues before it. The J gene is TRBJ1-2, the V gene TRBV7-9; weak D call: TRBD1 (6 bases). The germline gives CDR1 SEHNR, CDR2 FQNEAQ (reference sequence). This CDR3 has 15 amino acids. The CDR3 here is CASSLGGHPKNIYTF. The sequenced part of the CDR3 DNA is TGTGCCAGCAGCTTAGGGGGACACCCCAAAAACATC.

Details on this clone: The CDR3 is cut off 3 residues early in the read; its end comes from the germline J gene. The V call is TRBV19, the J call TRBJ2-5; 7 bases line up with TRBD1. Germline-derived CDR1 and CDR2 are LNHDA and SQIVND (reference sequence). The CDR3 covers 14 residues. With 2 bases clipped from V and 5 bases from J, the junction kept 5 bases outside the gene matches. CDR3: CASSIKGAVETQYF. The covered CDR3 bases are TGTGCCAGTAGTATAAAGGGGGCTGTTGAGACC. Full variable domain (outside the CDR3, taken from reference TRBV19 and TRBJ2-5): DGGITQSPKYLFRKEGQNVTLSCEQNLNHDAMYWYRQDPGQGLRLIYYSQIVNDFQKGDIAEGYSVSREKKESFPLTVTSAQKNPTAFYLCASSIKGAVETQYFGPGTRLLVL.

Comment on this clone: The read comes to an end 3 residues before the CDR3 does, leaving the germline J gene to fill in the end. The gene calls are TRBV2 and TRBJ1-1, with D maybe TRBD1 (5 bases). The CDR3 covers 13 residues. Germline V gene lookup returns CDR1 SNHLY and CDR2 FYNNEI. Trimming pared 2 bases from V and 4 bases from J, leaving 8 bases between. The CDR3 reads CASSETGGTEAFF. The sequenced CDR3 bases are TGTGCCAGCAGTGAAACCGGGGGCACTGAA.

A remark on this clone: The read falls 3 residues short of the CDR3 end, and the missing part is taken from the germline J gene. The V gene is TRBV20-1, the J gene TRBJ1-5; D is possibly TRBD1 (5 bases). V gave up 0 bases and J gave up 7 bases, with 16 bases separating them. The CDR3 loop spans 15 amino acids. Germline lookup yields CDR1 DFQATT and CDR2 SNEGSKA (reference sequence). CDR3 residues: CSARDQGTSRQPQHF. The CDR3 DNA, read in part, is TGCAGTGCTAGAGATCAGGGTACTTCGAGACAGCCC.

The CDR3 DNA, read in part, is TGTGCCAGCAACGTAATAACAGGGACGGGC. Amino acids: CASNVITGTG. The CDR3 as a whole reads CASNVITGTGYTF. The rearrangement uses TRBV5-6 and TRBJ1-2; D possibly corresponds to TRBD1 (6 bases). The read gets to within 3 residues of the CDR3 end, and the germline J gene fills in the rest. CDR1 and CDR2 (germline): SGHDT, YYEEEE. This CDR3 has 13 residues.

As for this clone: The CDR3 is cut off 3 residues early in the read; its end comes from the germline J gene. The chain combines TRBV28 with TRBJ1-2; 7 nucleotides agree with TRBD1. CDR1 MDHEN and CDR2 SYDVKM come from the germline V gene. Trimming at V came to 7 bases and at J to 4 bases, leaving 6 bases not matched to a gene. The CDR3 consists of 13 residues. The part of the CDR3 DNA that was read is TGTGCCAGCATCTCCGGGACAGCCTATGGC. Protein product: CASISGTAYG. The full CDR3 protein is CASISGTAYGYTF.

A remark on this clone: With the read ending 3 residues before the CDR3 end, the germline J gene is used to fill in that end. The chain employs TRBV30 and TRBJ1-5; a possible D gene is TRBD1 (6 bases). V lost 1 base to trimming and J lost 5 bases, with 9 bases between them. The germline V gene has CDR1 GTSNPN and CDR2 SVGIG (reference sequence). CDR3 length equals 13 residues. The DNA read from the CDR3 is TGTGCCTGGAGTGAACAGGGCGATCAGCCC. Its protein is CAWSEQGDQP. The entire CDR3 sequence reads CAWSEQGDQPQHF.

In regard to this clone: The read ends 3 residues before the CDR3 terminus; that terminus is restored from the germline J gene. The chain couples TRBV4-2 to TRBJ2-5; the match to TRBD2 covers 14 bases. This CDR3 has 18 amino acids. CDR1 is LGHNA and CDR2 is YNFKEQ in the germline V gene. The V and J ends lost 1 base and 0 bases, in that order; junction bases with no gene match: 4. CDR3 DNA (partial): TGTGCCAGCAGCCAAGTCCGGGGACTAGCGGGGGACCAAGAGACC. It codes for CASSQVRGLAGDQET. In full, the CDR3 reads CASSQVRGLAGDQETQYF.

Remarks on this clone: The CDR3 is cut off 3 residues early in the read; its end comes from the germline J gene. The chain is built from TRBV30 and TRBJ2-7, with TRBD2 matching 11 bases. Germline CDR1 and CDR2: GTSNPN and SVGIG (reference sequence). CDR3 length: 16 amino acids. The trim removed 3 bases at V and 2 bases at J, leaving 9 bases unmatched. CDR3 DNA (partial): TGTGCCTGGAGCGAAAGACTAGCGGGGCGCCCCTACGAG. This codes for CAWSERLAGRPYE. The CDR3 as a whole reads CAWSERLAGRPYEQYF.

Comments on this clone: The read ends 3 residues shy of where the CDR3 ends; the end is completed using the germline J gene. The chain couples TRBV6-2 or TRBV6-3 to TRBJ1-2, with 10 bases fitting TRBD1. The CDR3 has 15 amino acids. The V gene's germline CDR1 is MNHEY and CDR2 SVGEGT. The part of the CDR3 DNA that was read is TGTGCCAGCAGTCGACGGACAGGGGGGACCAATGAC. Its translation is CASSRRTGGTND. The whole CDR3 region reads CASSRRTGGTNDYTF.

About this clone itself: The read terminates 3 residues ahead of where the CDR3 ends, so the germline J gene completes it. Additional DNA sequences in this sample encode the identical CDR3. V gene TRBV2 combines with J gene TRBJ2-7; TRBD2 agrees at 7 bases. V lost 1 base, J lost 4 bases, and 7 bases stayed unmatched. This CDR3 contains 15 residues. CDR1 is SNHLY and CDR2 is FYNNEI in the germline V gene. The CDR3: CASSEGLANRYEQYF. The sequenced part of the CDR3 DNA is TGTGCCAGCAGTGAAGGACTAGCAAATCGGTACGAG.

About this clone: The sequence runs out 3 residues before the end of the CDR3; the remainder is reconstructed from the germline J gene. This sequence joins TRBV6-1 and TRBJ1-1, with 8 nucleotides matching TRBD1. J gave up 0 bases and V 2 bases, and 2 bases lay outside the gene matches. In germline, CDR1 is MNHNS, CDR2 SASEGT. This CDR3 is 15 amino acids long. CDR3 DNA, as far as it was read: TGTGCCAGCAGTGAAATGGGACAGGTGAACACTGAA. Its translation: CASSEMGQVNTE. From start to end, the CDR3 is CASSEMGQVNTEAFF.

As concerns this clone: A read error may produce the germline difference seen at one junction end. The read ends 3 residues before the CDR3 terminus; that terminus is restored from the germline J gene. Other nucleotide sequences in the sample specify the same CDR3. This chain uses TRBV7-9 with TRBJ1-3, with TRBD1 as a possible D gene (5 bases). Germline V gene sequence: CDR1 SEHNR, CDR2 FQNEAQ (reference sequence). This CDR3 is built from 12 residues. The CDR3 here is CAGGESGNTIYF. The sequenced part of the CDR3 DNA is TGTGCCGGGGGGGAGTCTGGAAACACT.

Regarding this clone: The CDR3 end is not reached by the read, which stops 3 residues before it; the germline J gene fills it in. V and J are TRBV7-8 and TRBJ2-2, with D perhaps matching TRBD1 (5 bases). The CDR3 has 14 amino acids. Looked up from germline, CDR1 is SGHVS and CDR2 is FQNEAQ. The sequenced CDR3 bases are TGTGCCAGCAGCCCCCATCCTGGGGCCAACGTG. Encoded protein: CASSPHPGANV. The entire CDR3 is CASSPHPGANVLFF.

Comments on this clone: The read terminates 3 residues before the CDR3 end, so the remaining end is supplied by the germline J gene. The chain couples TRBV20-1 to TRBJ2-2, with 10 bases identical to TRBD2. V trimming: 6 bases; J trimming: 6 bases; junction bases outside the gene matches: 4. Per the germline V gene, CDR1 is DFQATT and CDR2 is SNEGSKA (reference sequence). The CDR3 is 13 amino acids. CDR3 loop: CSAPGTSAGELFF. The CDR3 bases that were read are TGCAGTGCCCCCGGGACTAGCGCCGGGGAG.

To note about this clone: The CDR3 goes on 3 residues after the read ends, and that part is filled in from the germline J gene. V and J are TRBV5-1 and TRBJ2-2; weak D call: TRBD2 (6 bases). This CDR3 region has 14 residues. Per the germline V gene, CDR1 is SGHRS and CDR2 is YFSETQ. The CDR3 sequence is CASRRGPADSPLFF. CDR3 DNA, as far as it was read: TGCGCCAGCAGGCGGGGTCCGGCGGATTCACCG.

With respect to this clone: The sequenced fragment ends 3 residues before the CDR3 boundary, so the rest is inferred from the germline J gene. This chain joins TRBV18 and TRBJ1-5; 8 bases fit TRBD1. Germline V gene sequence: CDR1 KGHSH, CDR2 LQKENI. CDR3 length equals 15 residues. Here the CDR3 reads CASSGQGLYTDPQHF. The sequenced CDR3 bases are TGTGCCAGCTCTGGACAGGGCCTATACACAGATCCC.

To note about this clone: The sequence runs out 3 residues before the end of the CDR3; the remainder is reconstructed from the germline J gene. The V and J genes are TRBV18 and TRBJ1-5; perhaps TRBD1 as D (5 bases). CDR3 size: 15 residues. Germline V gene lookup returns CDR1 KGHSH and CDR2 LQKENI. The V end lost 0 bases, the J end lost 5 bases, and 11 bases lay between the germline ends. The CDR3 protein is CASSPPGGADQPQHF. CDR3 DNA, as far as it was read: TGTGCCAGCTCACCACCTGGAGGGGCAGATCAGCCC.

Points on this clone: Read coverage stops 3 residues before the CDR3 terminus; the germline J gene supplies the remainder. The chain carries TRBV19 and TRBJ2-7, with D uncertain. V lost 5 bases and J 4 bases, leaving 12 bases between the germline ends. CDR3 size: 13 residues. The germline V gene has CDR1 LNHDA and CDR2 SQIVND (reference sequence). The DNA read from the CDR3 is TGTGCCAGTAGTCTTACGTACGGTTACGAG. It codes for CASSLTYGYE. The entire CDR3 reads CASSLTYGYEQYF.

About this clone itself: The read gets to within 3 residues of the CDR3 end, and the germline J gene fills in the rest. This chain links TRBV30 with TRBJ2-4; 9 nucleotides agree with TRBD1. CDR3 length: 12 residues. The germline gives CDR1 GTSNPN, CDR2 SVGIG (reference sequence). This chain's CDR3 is CAWLDRGVGQYF. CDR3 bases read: TGTGCCTGGTTGGACAGGGGAGTAGGT.

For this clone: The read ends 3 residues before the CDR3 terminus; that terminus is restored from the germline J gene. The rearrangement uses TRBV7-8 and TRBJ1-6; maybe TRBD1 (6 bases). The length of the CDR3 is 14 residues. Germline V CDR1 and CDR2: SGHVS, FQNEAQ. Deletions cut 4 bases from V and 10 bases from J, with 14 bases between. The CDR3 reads CASSSGALQSPLHF. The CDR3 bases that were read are TGTGCCAGCAGCTCAGGGGCCTTGCAGTCACCC.

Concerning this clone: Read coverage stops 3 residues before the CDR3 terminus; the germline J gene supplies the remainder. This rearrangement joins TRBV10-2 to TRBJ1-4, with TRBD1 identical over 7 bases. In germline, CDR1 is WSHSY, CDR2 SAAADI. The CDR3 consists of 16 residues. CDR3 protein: CASTALPRQGTSPLFF. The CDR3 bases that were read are TGCGCCAGCACAGCCCTCCCCCGACAGGGAACCTCACCA.

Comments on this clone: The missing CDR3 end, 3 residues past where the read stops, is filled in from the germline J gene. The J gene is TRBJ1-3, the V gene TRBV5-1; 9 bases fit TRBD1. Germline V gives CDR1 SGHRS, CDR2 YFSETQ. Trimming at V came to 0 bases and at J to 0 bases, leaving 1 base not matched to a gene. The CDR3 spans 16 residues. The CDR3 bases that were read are TGCGCCAGCAGCTTGGGACAGGGGGTCTCTGGAAACACC. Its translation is CASSLGQGVSGNT. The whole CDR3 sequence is CASSLGQGVSGNTIYF.

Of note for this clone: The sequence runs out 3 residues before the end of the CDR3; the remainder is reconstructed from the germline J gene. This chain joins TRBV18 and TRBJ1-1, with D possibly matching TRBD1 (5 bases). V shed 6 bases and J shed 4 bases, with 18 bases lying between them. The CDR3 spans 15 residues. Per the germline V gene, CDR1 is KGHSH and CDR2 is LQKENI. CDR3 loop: CASSPSQPQGTEAFF. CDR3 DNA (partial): TGTGCCAGCTCCCCTTCTCAGCCCCAGGGCACTGAA.